Listed here are 15 T cell receptor beta chains from one sample, sequenced in a study of CD8 T cells in Susac syndrome. RNA in amounts of 0.5 to 1 ug was reverse transcribed with random hexamers. In TCRdb, the immunoSEQ multiplex PCR reads were re-called with MiXCR into one record per CDR3 protein. Altogether 250,000 to 300,000 distinct CDR3 sequences are present, about 88% being singletons, with the ten largest covering approximately 0.11%. Sequenced material: CD8+ T cells from PBMCs. Source of these receptors: a human donor with multiple sclerosis.

The chain recombines TRBV9 with TRBJ2-7; D is perhaps TRBD2 (7 bases). Deletions cut 7 bases from V and 4 bases from J, with 15 bases between. Germline loops: CDR1 SGDLS, CDR2 YYNGEE. This CDR3 has 13 amino acids. The CDR3 nucleotides read TGTGCCAGCTCCGAGGGGGAGGGATACGAGCAGTACTTC. Residues: CASSEGEGYEQYF. Drawing the rest from reference TRBV9 and TRBJ2-7, the complete variable domain is DSGVTQTPKHLITATGQRVTLRCSPRSGDLSVYWYQQSLDQGLQFLIQYYNGEERAKGNILERFSAQQFPDLHSELNLSSLELGDSALYFCASSEGEGYEQYFGPGTRLTVT.

This chain links TRBV6-1 with TRBJ1-5; a possible D gene is TRBD1 (5 bases). V was pared by 2 bases and J by 9 bases, with 17 bases between. This CDR3 has 15 residues. From germline, CDR1 is MNHNS and CDR2 SASEGT. The CDR3 bases are TGTGCCAGCAGTGAAAGACGAGGGGAAGGTCCGCCCCAGCATTTT. Its protein is CASSERRGEGPPQHF.

This chain connects TRBV9 to TRBJ2-1; possibly TRBD1 for D (5 bases). Germline loops: CDR1 SGDLS, CDR2 YYNGEE. The CDR3 is made up of 15 amino acids. Trimming shortened V by 3 bases and J by 8 bases, and 18 bases separated the two germline ends. CDR3 protein: CASSGLDSYRDEQFF. CDR3 sequence (DNA): TGTGCCAGCAGCGGCCTTGACAGTTATAGGGATGAGCAGTTCTTC.

This clonotype was observed once. The chain joins TRBV9 to TRBJ2-3; 12 nucleotides align to TRBD2. V lost 3 bases and J lost 1; bases outside the gene matches: 3. The CDR3 extends over 16 amino acids. Germline CDR1 and CDR2: SGDLS and YYNGEE. The CDR3 DNA is TGTGCCAGCAGCGGGGGGACTAGCGGGCGCACAGATACGCAGTATTTT. It specifies CASSGGTSGRTDTQYF.

The chain uses TRBV7-2 and TRBJ2-5, with 10 bases that match TRBD1. CDR3 length: 15 residues. From germline, CDR1 is SGHTA and CDR2 FQGNSA. The V segment lost 6 bases and the J segment 5 bases; nucleotides outside the gene matches: 9. CDR3 nucleotides: TGTGCCAGCAGAGATCCGGGACAGGGGCCGGAGACCCAGTACTTC. Translated, it gives CASRDPGQGPETQYF.

This sequence joins TRBV6-2 or TRBV6-3 and TRBJ2-3; possible D gene TRBD2, 5 bases. The CDR3 is 15 amino acids. V was clipped by 0 bases and J by 10 bases, with 17 bases between them. Germline V gives CDR1 MNHEY, CDR2 SVGEGT. CDR3 DNA sequence: TGTGCCAGCAGTTACTCGGAGTCTAGCCCTAGCCCGCAGTATTTT. Its translation: CASSYSESSPSPQYF.

The chain links TRBV12-3 or TRBV12-4 to TRBJ2-1, with 12 bases aligning to TRBD2. J lost 7 bases, V lost 5 bases, and 6 bases had no gene match. This CDR3 is 15 amino acids long. The CDR3 reads CASSPRTSGTNEQFF. The CDR3 DNA is TGTGCCAGCAGTCCGAGGACTAGCGGGACGAATGAGCAGTTCTTC.

The chain has TRBV6-2 or TRBV6-3 and TRBJ2-7; D is perhaps TRBD2 (6 bases). The germline V gene has CDR1 MNHEY and CDR2 SVGEGT. Trimming removed 11 bases from V and 3 bases from J, with 14 bases in between. CDR3 length: 12 residues. Here the CDR3 DNA reads TGTGCCGGAGGTACCGGGGGCTACGAGCAGTACTTC. Its translation: CAGGTGGYEQYF.

In this sample, this clonotype turned up a few times. The gene calls are TRBV11-2 and TRBJ2-7; 10 nucleotides agree with TRBD2. V trimming: 3 bases; J trimming: 6 bases; junction bases outside the gene matches: 8. Germline CDR1 is SGHAT and CDR2 is FQNNGV. The CDR3 totals 15 residues. CDR3 sequence: CASSLPSGSSFEQYF. In DNA form, the CDR3 reads TGTGCCAGCAGCTTGCCTAGCGGGAGTTCGTTCGAGCAGTACTTC.

J is TRBJ2-1 and V is TRBV9, with 13 bases that match TRBD2. Germline CDR1 is SGDLS and CDR2 is YYNGEE. The CDR3 contains 15 residues. With 3 bases clipped from V and 3 bases from J, the junction kept 0 bases outside the gene matches. CDR3 DNA sequence: TGTGCCAGCAGCGGGACTAGCGGGAGCTACAATGAGCAGTTCTTC. It specifies CASSGTSGSYNEQFF.

The V and J genes are TRBV3-1 and TRBJ1-4; D gene ambiguous. The CDR3 extends over 11 amino acids. The V gene lost 2 bases and the J gene lost 8 bases, with 3 bases spanning the gap. Germline V gene sequence: CDR1 LGHDT, CDR2 YNNKEL (reference sequence). The DNA of the CDR3 is TGTGCCAGCAGCCAATCGGAAAAACTGTTTTTT. Amino acid sequence: CASSQSEKLFF.

The chain has TRBV6-1 and TRBJ2-2; weak D call: TRBD1 (5 bases). V was cut by 10 bases and J by 7 bases, with 19 bases left in between. The germline V gene has CDR1 MNHNS and CDR2 SASEGT. This CDR3 is 14 amino acids long. The CDR3 loop reads CATKHFDSHGELFF. The CDR3 nucleotides are TGTGCCACCAAACACTTCGACAGCCACGGGGAGCTGTTTTTT.

This clonotype was seen once. This chain uses TRBV12-3 or TRBV12-4 with TRBJ1-2; TRBD1 might be the D (5 bases). CDR3 size: 16 residues. Trimming shortened V by 3 bases and J by 4 bases, and 18 bases separated the two germline ends. This chain's CDR3 is CASSFGPAGTVYGYTF. The CDR3 nucleotides are TGTGCCAGCAGTTTTGGGCCCGCCGGGACGGTCTATGGCTACACCTTC.

The chain uses TRBV4-2 and TRBJ1-4; D is possibly TRBD1 (6 bases). Trimming pared 1 base from V and 8 bases from J, leaving 17 bases between. Looked up from germline, CDR1 is LGHNA and CDR2 is YNFKEQ. The CDR3 length is 16 residues. The CDR3 DNA reads TGTGCCAGCAGCCAAGTAACGGAGGGGGTAGGCGAAAAACTGTTTTTT. Encoded protein: CASSQVTEGVGEKLFF.

This clonotype has only one observation. V is TRBV27 and J is TRBJ2-3; D is perhaps TRBD2 (6 bases). Trimming cost V 7 bases and J 4 bases, with 18 bases left between them. The germline gives CDR1 MNHEY, CDR2 SMNVEV (reference sequence). The CDR3 is 15 amino acids. CDR3 coding DNA: TGTGCCAGCAACATGAGACCCCCGGGGGCAGATACGCAGTATTTT. Encoded protein: CASNMRPPGADTQYF.